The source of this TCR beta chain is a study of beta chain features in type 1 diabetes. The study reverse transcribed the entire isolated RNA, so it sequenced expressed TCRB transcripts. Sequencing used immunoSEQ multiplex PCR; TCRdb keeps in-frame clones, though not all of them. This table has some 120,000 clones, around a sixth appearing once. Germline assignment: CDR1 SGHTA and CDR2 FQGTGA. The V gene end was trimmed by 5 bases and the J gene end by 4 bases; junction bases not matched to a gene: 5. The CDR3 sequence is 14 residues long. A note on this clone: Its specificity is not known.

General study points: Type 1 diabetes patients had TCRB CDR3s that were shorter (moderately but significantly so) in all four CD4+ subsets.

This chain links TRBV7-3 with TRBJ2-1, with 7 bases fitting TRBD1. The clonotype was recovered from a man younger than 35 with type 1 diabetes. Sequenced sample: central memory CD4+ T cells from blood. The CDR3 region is CASSTDRAYNEQFF. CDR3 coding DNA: TGTGCCAGCAGCACAGACAGGGCTTACAATGAGCAGTTCTTC. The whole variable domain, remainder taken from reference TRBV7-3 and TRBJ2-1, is GAGVSQTPSNKVTEKGKYVELRCDPISGHTALYWYRQSLGQGPEFLIYFQGTGAADDSGLPNDRFFAVRPEGSVSTLKIQRTERGDSAVYLCASSTDRAYNEQFFGPGTRLTVL.